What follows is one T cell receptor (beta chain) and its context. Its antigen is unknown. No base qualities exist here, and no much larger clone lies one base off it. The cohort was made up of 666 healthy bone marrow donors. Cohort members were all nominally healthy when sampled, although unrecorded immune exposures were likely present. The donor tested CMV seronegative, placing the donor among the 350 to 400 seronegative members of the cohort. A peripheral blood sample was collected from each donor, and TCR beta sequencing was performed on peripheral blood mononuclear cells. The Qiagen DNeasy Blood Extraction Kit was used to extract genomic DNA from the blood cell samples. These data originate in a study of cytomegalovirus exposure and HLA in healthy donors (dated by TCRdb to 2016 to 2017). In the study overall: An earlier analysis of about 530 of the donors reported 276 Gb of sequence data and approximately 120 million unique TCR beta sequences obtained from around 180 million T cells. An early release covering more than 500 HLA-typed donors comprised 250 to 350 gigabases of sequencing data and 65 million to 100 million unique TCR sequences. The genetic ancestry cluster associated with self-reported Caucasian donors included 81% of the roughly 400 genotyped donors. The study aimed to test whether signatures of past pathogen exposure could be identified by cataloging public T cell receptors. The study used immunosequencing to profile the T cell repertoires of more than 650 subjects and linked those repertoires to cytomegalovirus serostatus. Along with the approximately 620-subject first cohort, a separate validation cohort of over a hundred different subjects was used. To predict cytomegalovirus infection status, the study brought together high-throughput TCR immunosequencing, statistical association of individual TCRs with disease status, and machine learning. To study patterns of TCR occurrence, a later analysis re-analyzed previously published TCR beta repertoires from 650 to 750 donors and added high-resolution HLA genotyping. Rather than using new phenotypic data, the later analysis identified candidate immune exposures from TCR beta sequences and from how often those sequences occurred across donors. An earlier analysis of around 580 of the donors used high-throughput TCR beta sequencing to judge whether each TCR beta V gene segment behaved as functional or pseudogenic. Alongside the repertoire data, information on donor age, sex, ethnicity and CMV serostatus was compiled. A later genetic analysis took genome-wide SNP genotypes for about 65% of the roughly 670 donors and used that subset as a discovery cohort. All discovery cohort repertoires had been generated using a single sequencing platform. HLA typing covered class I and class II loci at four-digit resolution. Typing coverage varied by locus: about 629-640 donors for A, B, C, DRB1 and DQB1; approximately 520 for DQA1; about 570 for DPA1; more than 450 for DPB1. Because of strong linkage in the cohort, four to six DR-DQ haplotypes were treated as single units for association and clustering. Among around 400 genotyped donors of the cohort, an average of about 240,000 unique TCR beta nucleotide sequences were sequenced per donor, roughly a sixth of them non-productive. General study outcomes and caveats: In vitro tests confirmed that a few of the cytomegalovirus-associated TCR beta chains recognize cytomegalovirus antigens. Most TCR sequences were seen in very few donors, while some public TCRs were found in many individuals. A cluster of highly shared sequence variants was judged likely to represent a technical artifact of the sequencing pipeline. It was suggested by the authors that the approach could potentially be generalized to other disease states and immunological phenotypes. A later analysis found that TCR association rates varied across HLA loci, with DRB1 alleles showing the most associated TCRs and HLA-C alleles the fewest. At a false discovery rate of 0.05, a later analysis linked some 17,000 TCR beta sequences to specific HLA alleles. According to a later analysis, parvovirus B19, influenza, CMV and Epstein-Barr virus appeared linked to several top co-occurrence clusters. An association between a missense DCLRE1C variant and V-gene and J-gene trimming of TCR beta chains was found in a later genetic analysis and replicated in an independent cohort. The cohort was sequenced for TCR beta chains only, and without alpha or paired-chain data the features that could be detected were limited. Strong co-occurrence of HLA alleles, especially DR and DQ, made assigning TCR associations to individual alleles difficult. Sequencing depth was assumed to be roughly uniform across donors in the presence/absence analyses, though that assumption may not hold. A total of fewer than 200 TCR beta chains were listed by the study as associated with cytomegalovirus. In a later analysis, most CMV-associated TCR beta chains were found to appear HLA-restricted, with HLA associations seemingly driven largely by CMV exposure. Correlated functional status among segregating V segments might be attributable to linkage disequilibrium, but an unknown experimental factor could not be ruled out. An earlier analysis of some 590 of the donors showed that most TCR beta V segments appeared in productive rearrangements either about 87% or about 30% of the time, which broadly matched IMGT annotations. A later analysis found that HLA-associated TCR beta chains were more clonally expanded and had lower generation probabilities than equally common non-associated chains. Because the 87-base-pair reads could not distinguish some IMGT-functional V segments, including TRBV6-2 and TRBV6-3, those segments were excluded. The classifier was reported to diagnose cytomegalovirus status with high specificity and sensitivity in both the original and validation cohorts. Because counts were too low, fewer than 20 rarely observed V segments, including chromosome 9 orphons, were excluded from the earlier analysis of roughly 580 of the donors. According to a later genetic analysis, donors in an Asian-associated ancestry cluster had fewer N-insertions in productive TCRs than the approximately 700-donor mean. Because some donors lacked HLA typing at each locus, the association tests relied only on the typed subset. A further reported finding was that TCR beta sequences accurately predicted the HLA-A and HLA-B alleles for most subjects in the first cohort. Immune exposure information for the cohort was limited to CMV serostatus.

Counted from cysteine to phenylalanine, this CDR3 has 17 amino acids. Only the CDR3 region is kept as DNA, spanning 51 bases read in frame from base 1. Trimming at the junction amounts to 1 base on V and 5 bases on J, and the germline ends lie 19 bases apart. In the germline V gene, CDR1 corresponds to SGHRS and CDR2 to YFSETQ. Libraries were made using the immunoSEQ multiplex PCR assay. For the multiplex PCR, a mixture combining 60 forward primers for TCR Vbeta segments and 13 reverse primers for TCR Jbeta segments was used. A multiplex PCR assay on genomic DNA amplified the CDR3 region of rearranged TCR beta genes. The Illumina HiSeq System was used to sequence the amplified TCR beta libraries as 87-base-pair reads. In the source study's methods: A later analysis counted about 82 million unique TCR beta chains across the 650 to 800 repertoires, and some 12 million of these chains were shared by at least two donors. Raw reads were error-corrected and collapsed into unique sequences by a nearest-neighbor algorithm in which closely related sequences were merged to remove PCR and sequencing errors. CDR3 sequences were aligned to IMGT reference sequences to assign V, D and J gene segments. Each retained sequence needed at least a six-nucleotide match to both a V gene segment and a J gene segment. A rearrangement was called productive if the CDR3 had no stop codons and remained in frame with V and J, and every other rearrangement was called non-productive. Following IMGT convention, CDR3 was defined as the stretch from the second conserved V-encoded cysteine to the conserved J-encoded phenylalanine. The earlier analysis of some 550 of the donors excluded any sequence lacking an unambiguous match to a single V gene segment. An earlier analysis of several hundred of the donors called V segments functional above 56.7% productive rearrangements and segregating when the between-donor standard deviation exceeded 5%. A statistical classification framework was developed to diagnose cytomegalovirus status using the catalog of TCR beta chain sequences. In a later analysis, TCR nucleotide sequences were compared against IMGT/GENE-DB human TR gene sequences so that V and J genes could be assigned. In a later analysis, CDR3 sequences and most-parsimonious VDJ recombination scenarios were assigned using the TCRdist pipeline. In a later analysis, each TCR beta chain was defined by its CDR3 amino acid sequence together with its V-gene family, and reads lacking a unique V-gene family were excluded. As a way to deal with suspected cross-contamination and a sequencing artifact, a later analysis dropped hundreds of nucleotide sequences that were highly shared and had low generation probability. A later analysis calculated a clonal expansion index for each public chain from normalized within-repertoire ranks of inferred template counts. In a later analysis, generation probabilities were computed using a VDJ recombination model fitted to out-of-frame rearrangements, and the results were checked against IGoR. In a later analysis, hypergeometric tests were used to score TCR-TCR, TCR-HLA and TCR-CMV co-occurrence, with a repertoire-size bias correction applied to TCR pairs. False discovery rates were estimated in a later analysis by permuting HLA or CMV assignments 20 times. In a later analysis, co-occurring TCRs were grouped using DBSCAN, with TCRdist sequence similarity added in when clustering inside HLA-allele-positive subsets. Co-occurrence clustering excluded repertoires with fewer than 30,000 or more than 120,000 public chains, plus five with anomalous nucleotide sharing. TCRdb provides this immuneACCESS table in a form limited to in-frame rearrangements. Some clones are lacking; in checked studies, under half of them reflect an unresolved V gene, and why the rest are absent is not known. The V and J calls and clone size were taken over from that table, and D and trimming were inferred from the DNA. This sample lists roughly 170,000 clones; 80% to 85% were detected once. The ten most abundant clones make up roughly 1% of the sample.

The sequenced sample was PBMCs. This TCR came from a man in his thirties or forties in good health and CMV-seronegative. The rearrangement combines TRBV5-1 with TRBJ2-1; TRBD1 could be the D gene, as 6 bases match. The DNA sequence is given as TGCGCCAGCAGCTTGTCCCCTGGGGGCTGGGACAACAATGAGCAGTTCTTC. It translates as CASSLSPGGWDNNEQFF.